Presented here are 9 T cell receptor beta chains from one specimen sequenced in a study of a mutant IDH1 vaccine in newly diagnosed glioma (dated by TCRdb to the early 2020s). Library method: the immunoSEQ multiplex PCR assay. TCRdb mirrors the immuneACCESS table, restricted to in-frame sequences. Some clones are absent from its copies; in checked studies, under half trace to an unresolved V gene, and the reason for the others is unknown. This sample lists tens of thousands of clones; over 75% were detected once. The ten biggest clones cover roughly 13% of the sample. These receptors' antigens are unknown. The time point label, read with the paper, signifies: week 23, last vaccination. Each vaccine dose was 300 ug of a 20-mer mutant IDH1 peptide in Montanide, given subcutaneously with topical imiquimod. The sequenced sample was PBMCs, obtained from a glioma patient whose treatment included an IDH1 peptide vaccine. The receptors derive from a man younger than 30 with glioma.

The V gene is TRBV7-2, the J gene TRBJ1-2; 7 nucleotides match TRBD1. The CDR3 length is 13 residues. The V segment lost 4 bases and the J segment 8 bases; nucleotides outside the gene matches: 7. Germline V lookup: CDR1 SGHTA, CDR2 FQGNSA. CDR3 sequence (DNA): TGTGCCAGCAGCTCTAGGGAAGGGGGCGGCTACACCTTC. Its translation is CASSSREGGGYTF.

The chain uses TRBV25-1 and TRBJ1-2; TRBD1 agrees at 9 bases. Unmatched junction bases numbered 2, after V lost 4 bases and J lost 5 bases. Per germline, CDR1 MGHDK and CDR2 SYGVNS. The length of the CDR3 is 13 residues. CDR3 in amino acids: CASSVGTGYGYTF. The CDR3 DNA is TGTGCCAGCAGTGTAGGGACAGGGTATGGCTACACCTTC.

This clone is a singleton in its sample. The chain couples TRBV20-1 to TRBJ2-7, with 7 positions matching TRBD1. Germline V gene lookup returns CDR1 DFQATT and CDR2 SNEGSKA (reference sequence). The CDR3 is 11 amino acids. The CDR3 DNA follows: TGCGGAGGACAGGCGAACTACGAGCAGTACTTC. Its protein is CGGQANYEQYF.

The chain couples TRBV7-2 to TRBJ2-3; 7 bases align to TRBD1. The CDR3 loop spans 18 amino acids. The germline gives CDR1 SGHTA, CDR2 FQGNSA. The V segment lost 5 bases and the J segment 1 base; nucleotides outside the gene matches: 15. In DNA form, the CDR3 reads TGTGCCAGCAGCCGCCGGGACAGCCAGGTCTTAGGCACAGATACGCAGTATTTT. It codes for CASSRRDSQVLGTDTQYF. Full variable domain (remainder filled in from reference TRBV7-2 and TRBJ2-3): GAGVSQSPSNKVTEKGKDVELRCDPISGHTALYWYRQSLGQGLEFLIYFQGNSAPDKSGLPSDRFSAERTGGSVSTLTIQRTQQEDSAVYLCASSRRDSQVLGTDTQYFGPGTRLTVL.

The chain combines TRBV2 with TRBJ1-6, with 10 nucleotides matching TRBD1. The trim removed 4 bases at V and 7 bases at J, leaving 7 bases unmatched. This CDR3 has 16 residues. From germline, CDR1 is SNHLY and CDR2 FYNNEI. The CDR3 DNA is TGTGCCAGCAGTGGGGACAGGGGCGTAGGAAATTCACCCCTCCACTTT. As protein: CASSGDRGVGNSPLHF.

V and J are TRBV27 and TRBJ2-7; D is tentatively TRBD1 or TRBD2 (5 bases each). The CDR3 spans 14 residues. V gave up 7 bases and J gave up 2 bases, with 15 bases separating them. Germline-derived CDR1 and CDR2 are MNHEY and SMNVEV (reference sequence). In DNA form, the CDR3 reads TGTGCCAGCACGGCGAGCGGACAACCCTACGAGCAGTACTTC. This codes for CASTASGQPYEQYF.

The CDR3 sequence is CASSVVSGRSEKLFF. The CDR3 nucleotides read TGTGCCAGCAGCGTAGTATCAGGGAGAAGCGAAAAACTGTTTTTT. V usage is TRBV9 and J usage is TRBJ1-4; tentative D call: TRBD1 (5 bases). V shed 0 bases and J shed 8 bases, with 14 bases lying between them. CDR1 is SGDLS, CDR2 YYNGEE, per germline. This CDR3 is 15 amino acids long.

The V gene is TRBV9, the J gene TRBJ1-1; 9 bases map to TRBD1. The trim removed 3 bases at V and 1 base at J, leaving 7 bases unmatched. Germline V gene data show CDR1 as SGDLS and CDR2 as YYNGEE. CDR3 size: 16 residues. DNA of the CDR3: TGTGCCAGCAGCGCCCTACCGGGACAGGGGAACACTGAAGCTTTCTTT. Residues: CASSALPGQGNTEAFF.

The J gene is TRBJ1-5, the V gene TRBV4-1, with 8 positions matching TRBD1. CDR3 size: 16 residues. V lost 0 bases to trimming and J lost 7 bases; unmatched junction nucleotides: 8. Germline loops: CDR1 MGHRA, CDR2 YSYEKL. CDR3 in amino acids: CASSQDRQGARQPQHF. The CDR3 DNA is TGCGCCAGCAGCCAAGATCGTCAGGGGGCGAGGCAGCCCCAGCATTTT.